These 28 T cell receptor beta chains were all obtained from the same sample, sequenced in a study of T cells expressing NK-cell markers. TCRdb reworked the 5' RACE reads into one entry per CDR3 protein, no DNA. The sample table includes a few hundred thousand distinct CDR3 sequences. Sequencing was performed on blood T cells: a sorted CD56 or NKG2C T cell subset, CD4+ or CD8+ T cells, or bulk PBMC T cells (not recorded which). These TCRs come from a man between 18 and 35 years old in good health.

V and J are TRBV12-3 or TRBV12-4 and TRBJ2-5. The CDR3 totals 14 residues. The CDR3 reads CATRLAGRVETQYF.

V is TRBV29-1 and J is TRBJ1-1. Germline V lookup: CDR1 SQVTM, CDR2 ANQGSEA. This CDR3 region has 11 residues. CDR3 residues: CSGLGPTEAFF. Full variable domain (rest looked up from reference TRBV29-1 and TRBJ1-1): SAVISQKPSRDICQRGTSLTIQCQVDSQVTMMFWYRQQPGQSLTLIATANQGSEATYESGFVIDKFPISRPNLTFSTLTVSNMSPEDSSIYLCSGLGPTEAFFGQGTRLTVV.

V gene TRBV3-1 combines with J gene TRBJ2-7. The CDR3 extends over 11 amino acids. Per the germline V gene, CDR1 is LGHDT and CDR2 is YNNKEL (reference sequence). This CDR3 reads CASSRGVEQYF.

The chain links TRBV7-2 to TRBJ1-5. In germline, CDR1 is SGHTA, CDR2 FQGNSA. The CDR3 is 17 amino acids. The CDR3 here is CASSSSDWRAGNQPQHF. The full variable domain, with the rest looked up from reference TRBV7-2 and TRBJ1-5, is GAGVSQSPSNKVTEKGKDVELRCDPISGHTALYWYRQSLGQGLEFLIYFQGNSAPDKSGLPSDRFSAERTGGSVSTLTIQRTQQEDSAVYLCASSSSDWRAGNQPQHFGDGTRLSIL.

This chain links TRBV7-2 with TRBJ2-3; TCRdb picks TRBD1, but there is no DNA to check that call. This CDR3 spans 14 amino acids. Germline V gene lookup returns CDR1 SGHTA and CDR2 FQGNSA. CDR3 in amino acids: CASSRRGPTDTQYF.

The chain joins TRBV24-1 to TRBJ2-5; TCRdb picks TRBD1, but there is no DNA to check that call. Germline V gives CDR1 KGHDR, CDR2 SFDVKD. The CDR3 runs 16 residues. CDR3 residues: CATSDVGTGSQETQYF.

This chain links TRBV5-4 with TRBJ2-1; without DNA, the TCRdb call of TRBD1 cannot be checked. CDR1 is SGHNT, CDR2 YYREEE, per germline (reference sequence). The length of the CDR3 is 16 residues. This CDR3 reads CASSPPRRDGNNEQFF. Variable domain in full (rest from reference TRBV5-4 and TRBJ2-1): ETGVTQSPTHLIKTRGQQVTLRCSSQSGHNTVSWYQQALGQGPQFIFQYYREEENGRGNFPPRFSGLQFPNYSSELNVNALELDDSALYLCASSPPRRDGNNEQFFGPGTRLTVL.

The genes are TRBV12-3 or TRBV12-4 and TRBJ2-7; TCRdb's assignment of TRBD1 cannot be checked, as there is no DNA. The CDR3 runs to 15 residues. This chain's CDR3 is CASSFSGQSSYEQYF.

CDR3 amino acids: CSAGRDGETQYF. The rearrangement links TRBV20-1 to TRBJ2-5; checking the TCRdb D call of TRBD2 is not possible without DNA. Germline V gene data show CDR1 as DFQATT and CDR2 as SNEGSKA (reference sequence). The CDR3 spans 12 residues.

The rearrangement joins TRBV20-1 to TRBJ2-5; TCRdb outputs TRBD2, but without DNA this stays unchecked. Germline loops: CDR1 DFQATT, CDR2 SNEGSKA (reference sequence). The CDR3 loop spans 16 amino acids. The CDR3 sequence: CSARPPGLAGVETQYF.

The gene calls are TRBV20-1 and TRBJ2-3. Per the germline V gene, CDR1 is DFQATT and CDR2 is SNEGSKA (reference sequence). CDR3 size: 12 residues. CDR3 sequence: CSARTVTDTQYF.

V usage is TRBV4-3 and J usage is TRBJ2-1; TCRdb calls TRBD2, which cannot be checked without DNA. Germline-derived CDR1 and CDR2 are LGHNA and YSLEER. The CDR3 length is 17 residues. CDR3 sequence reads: CASSQDRLAGVDNEQFF.

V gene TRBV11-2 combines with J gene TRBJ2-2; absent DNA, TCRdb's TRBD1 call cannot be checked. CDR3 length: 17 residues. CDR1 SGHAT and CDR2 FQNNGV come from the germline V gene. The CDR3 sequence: CASGLRPGHPNTGELFF. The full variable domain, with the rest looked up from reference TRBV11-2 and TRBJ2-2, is EAGVAQSPRYKIIEKRQSVAFWCNPISGHATLYWYQQILGQGPKLLIQFQNNGVVDDSQLPKDRFSAERLKGVDSTLKIQPAKLEDSAVYLCASGLRPGHPNTGELFFGEGSRLTVL.

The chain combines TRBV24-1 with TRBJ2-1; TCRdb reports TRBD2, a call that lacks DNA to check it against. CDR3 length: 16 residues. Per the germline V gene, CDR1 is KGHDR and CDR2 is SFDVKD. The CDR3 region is CATSDPGTSGSNEQFF.

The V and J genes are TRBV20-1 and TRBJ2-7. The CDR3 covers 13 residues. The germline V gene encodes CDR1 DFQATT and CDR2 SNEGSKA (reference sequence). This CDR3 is CSAYSGRAHEQYF.

Here the CDR3 reads CASSHQAEQFF. This chain uses TRBV14 with TRBJ2-1. The CDR3 has 11 amino acids. CDR1 and CDR2 from the germline V gene are SGHDN and FVKESK.

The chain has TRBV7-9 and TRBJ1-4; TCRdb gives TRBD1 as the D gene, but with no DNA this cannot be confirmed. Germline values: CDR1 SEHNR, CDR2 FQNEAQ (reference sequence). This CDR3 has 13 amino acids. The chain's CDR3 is CASSSGGAEKLFF.

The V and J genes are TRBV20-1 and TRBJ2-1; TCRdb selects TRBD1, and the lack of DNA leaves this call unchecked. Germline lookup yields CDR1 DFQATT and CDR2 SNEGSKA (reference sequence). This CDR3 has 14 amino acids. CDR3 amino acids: CSAGRGPRSNEQFF.

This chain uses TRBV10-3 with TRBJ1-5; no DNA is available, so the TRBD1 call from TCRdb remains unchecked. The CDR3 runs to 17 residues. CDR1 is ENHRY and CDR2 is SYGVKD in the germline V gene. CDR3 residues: CAISDGVGFQGSQPQHF.

The CDR3 sequence is CASSLGTSQPQHF. The chain couples TRBV5-4 to TRBJ1-5. Looked up from germline, CDR1 is SGHNT and CDR2 is YYREEE (reference sequence). The length of the CDR3 is 13 residues.

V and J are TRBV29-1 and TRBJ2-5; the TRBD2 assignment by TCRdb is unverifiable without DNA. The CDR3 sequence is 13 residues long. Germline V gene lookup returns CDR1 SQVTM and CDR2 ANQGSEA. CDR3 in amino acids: CSGRREGRETQYF.

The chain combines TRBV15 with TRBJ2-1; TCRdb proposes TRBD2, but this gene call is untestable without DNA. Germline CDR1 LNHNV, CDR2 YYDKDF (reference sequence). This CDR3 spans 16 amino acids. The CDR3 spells CATSSRDGTSGNEQFF. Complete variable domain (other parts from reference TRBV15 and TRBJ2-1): DAMVIQNPRYQVTQFGKPVTLSCSQTLNHNVMYWYQQKSSQAPKLLFHYYDKDFNNEADTPDNFQSRRPNTSFCFLDIRSPGLGDTAMYLCATSSRDGTSGNEQFFGPGTRLTVL.

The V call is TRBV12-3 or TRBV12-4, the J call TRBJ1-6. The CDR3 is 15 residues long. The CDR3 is CASSFGGRDRSPLHF.

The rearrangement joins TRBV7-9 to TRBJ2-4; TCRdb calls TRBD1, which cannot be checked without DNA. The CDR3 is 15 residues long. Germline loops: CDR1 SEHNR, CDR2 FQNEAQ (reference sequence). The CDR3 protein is CASNTLGQAKNIQYF.

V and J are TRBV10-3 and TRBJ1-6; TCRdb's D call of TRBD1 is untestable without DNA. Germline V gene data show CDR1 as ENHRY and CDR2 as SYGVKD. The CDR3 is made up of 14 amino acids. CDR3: CATTAGQNNSPLHF.

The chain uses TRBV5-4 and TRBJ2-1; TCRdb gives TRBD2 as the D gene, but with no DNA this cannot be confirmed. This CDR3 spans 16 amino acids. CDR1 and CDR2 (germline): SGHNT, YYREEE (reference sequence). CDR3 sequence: CASSLGSGLAGSEQFF.

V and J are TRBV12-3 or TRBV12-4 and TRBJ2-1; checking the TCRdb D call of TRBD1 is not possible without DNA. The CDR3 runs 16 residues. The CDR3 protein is CASSPRRMGRENEQFF.

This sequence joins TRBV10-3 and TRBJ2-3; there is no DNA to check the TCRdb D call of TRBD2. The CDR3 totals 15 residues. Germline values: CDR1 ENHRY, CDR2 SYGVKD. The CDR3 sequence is CAISESDRGGDTQYF.